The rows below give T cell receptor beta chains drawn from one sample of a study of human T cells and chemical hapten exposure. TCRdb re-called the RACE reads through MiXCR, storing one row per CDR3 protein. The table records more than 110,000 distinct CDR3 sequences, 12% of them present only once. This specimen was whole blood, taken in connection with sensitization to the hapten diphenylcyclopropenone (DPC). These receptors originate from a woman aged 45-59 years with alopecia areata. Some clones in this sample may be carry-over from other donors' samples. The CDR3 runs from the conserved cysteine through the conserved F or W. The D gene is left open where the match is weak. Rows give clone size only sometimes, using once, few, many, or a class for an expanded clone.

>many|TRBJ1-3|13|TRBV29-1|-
TGCAGCGCGCGACATTCACCTGGAAACACCATATATTTT
CSARHSPGNTIYF
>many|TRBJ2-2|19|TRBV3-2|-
TGTGCCAGCAGCCCCGGGACTAGCGGGAGTCGGGGGGGAACCGGGGAGCTGTTTTTT
CASSPGTSGSRGGTGELFF
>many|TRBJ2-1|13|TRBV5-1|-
TGCGCCAGCAGCTTGGAGGGGTATGGTGAGCAGTTCTTC
CASSLEGYGEQFF
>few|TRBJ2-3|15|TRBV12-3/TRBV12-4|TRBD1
TGTGCCAGCAGTCCCGGACAGGTCGACACAGATACGCAGTATTTT
CASSPGQVDTDTQYF
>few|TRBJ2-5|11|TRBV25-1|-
TGTGCCACCAGAATAAAAGAGACCCAGTACTTC
CATRIKETQYF
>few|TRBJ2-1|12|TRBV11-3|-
TGTGCCAGCAGCTTTAGCTGGTATGAGCAGTTCTTC
CASSFSWYEQFF
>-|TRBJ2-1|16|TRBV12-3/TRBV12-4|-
TGTGCCAGCAGTTTTATGGCCCTTCGCACGTGGAATGAGCAGTTCTTC
CASSFMALRTWNEQFF
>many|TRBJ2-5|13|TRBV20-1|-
TGCAGTGCTAGAGATCTGTACCAAGAGACCCAGTACTTC
CSARDLYQETQYF
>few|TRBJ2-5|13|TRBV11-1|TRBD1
TGTGCCAGCAGCCGACAGGGAGCAGAGACCCAGTACTTC
CASSRQGAETQYF
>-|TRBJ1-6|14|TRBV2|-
TGTGCCAGCTCAAGAGACAGAACTAATTCACCCCTCCACTTT
CASSRDRTNSPLHF
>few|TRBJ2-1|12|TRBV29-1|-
TGCAGCGTTGGTACAGGGGGGGATGAGCAGTTCTTC
CSVGTGGDEQFF
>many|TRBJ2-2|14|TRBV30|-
TGTGCCTGGAGTGTACCGACAGACACCGGGGAGCTGTTTTTT
CAWSVPTDTGELFF
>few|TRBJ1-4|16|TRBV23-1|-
TGCGCCAGCAGTACAGGGTCTCAGCAGGGGAATGAAAAACTGTTTTTT
CASSTGSQQGNEKLFF
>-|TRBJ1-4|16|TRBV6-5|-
TGTGCCAGCAGTTTCACCGGTGGCGAGGCACGAGAAAAACTGTTTTTT
CASSFTGGEAREKLFF
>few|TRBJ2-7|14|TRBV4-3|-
TGCGCCAGCAGCCAAGAGGGCGGGTTCTACGAGCAGTACTTC
CASSQEGGFYEQYF
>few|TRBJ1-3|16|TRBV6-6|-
TGTGCCAGCAGTTACCGAGGGGCGAGGGCTGGAAACACCATATATTTT
CASSYRGARAGNTIYF
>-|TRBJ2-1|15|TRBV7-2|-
TGTGCCAGCAGCAGCCGGGCCAGCTCCTACAATGAGCAGTTCTTC
CASSSRASSYNEQFF
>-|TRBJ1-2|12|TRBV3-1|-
TGTGCCAGCAGCCAAGTATCCTATGGCTACATCTTC
CASSQVSYGYIF
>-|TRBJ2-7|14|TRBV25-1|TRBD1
TGTGCCAGCAGCGCGACAGGGGGCTTCTACGAGCAGTACTTC
CASSATGGFYEQYF
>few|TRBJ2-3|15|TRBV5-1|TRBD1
TGCGCCAGCAGCCACGGGACAGGGATCACAGATACGCAGTATTTT
CASSHGTGITDTQYF
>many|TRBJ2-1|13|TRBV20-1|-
TGCAGTGCTAGTGCCGGGAGTCTCAATGAGCAGTTCTTC
CSASAGSLNEQFF
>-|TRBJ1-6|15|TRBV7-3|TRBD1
TGTGCCAGCAGCTTACAGGGGGCTTACAATTCACCCCTCCACTTT
CASSLQGAYNSPLHF
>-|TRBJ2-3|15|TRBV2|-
TGTGCCAGCGGTCCCGGGACACCTAGCACAGATACGCAGTATTTT
CASGPGTPSTDTQYF